This entry lists 27 T cell receptor beta chains sequenced from one sample in a study of spatial heterogeneity in lung cancer. These receptors have no identified antigens. Study-wide findings and caveats: Counts that tracked tumor mutation counts were those of expanded intratumoral alpha and beta TCRs.

Time point reported: sample taken at primary tumor resection. From the 5' RACE reads, TCRdb called clonotypes with MiXCR, one entry per CDR3 protein. The sample lists about 4,900 distinct CDR3 sequences; 22% were seen once. Sequences were derived from lung tumor tissue, sampled at surgery. Receptor source: a male donor with early-stage non-small cell lung cancer.

This chain uses TRBV4-1 with TRBJ1-4; D is possibly TRBD1 (6 bases). Germline V CDR1 and CDR2: MGHRA, YSYEKL. Trimming cost V 4 bases and J 5 bases, with 11 bases left between them. The CDR3 length is 14 residues. The CDR3 DNA reads TGCGCCAGCAGCCCGGGACAAAGGAATGAAAAACTGTTTTTT. It is translated as CASSPGQRNEKLFF.

This clonotype appeared a few times. This chain uses TRBV27 with TRBJ2-5; either TRBD1 or TRBD2 may supply D (5 bases each). The CDR3 is 14 residues long. Trimming removed 2 bases from V and 4 bases from J, with 11 bases in between. Germline V CDR1 and CDR2: MNHEY, SMNVEV (reference sequence). CDR3 sequence: CASSLRGRRETQYF. CDR3 sequence (DNA): TGTGCCAGCAGTTTACGGGGACGAAGAGAGACCCAGTACTTC.

This clonotype was counted only a few times. The chain has TRBV23-1 and TRBJ2-6, with D possibly TRBD1 on 7 matching bases. TRBV23-1 carries the ORF label, with uncertain function. Trimming pared 8 bases from V and 1 base from J, leaving 21 bases between. The CDR3 extends over 18 amino acids. The DNA of the CDR3 is TGCGCCAGCCATCGCGTCAGGGGGGCGCGTTCTGGGGCCAACGTCCTGACTTTC. It codes for CASHRVRGARSGANVLTF.

This clonotype was counted a single time. The V call is TRBV4-2, the J call TRBJ2-2; no clear D. The germline V and J ends were trimmed by 6 bases and 7 bases, with 9 bases remaining between them. Germline-derived CDR1 and CDR2 are LGHNA and YNFKEQ. This CDR3 is built from 12 residues. CDR3 nucleotides: TGTGCCAGCAGACATATAAGCGGGGAGCTGTTTTTT. Translating gives CASRHISGELFF.

This clonotype is judged medium-sized. CDR3 amino acids: CASSMGRQETQYF. The CDR3 DNA is TGTGCCAGCAGCATGGGACGGCAAGAGACCCAGTACTTC. The chain uses TRBV7-6 and TRBJ2-5; D possibly uses TRBD1 or TRBD2 (5 bases each). V was shortened by 5 bases and J by 2 bases, with 9 bases between the two germline ends. The CDR3 sequence is 13 residues long. Germline CDR1 reads SGHVS; CDR2 reads FNYEAQ. Full variable domain (outside the CDR3, taken from reference TRBV7-6 and TRBJ2-5): GAGVSQSPRYKVTKRGQDVALRCDPISGHVSLYWYRQALGQGPEFLTYFNYEAQQDKSGLPNDRFSAERPEGSISTLTIQRTEQRDSAMYRCASSMGRQETQYFGPGTRLLVL.

Concerning this clonotype itself: This may be a read error, as it is one base from a much larger clone. V gene TRBV12-3 or TRBV12-4 combines with J gene TRBJ2-5; D call uncertain. The CDR3 spans 11 residues. The germline V and J ends were trimmed by 10 bases and 1 base, with 7 bases remaining between them. The CDR3: CANRLQETQYF. Written as DNA, the CDR3 is TGTGCCAACAGACTCCAAGAGACCCAGTACTTC.

The sample holds many counts of this clonotype. This chain joins TRBV11-2 and TRBJ2-1; D unresolved. Germline CDR1 is SGHAT and CDR2 is FQNNGV. V was clipped by 3 bases and J by 4 bases, with 16 bases between them. The CDR3 length is 16 residues. CDR3 in DNA: TGTGCCAGCAGCTTCAGTGGGCTCCCACCTTACAATGAGCAGTTCTTC. Translated: CASSFSGLPPYNEQFF.

There are a few counts of this clonotype. The V call is TRBV6-1, the J call TRBJ2-7; D not resolved. With 10 bases removed from V and 0 bases from J, the gap between germline ends came to 13 bases. The V gene's germline CDR1 is MNHNS and CDR2 SASEGT. This CDR3 has 13 residues. The CDR3 is CATKDGLSYEQYF. CDR3 nucleotide sequence: TGTGCCACCAAGGACGGCCTCTCCTACGAGCAGTACTTC.

V usage is TRBV2 and J usage is TRBJ2-4; weak D call: TRBD2 (6 bases). CDR1 is SNHLY and CDR2 is FYNNEI in the germline V gene. The CDR3 has 16 amino acids. V lost 10 bases to trimming and J lost 2 bases, with 21 bases between them. CDR3 in amino acids: CATLDWPRGSKNIQYF. The CDR3 nucleotides read TGTGCCACCCTCGACTGGCCTCGGGGGTCCAAAAACATTCAGTACTTC.

This clonotype has more than one count but fewer than ten. The chain uses TRBV29-1 and TRBJ2-5; D is unresolved. This CDR3 spans 12 amino acids. CDR1 and CDR2 from the germline V gene are SQVTM and ANQGSEA. Trimming cost V 7 bases and J 1 base, with 10 bases left between them. The DNA for the CDR3 is TGCAGCGGATCACCGAGCCAAGAGACCCAGTACTTC. This gives the protein CSGSPSQETQYF. The full variable domain, its missing parts supplied by reference TRBV29-1 and TRBJ2-5, is SAVISQKPSRDICQRGTSLTIQCQVDSQVTMMFWYRQQPGQSLTLIATANQGSEATYESGFVIDKFPISRPNLTFSTLTVSNMSPEDSSIYLCSGSPSQETQYFGPGTRLLVL.

This clonotype counts as medium-sized. V gene TRBV4-3 combines with J gene TRBJ2-4, with 10 bases lining up with TRBD1. The germline gives CDR1 LGHNA, CDR2 YSLEER. There are 17 residues in the CDR3. V lost 4 bases to trimming and J lost 9 bases; unmatched junction nucleotides: 15. The CDR3 reads CASSRTSGTGEYAIQYF. CDR3 nucleotide sequence: TGCGCCAGCAGCCGAACGTCCGGGACAGGGGAATATGCCATTCAGTACTTC.

This clonotype has a handful of counts. The V gene is TRBV5-1, the J gene TRBJ2-1; possibly TRBD1 or TRBD2 for D (6 bases each). The CDR3 is 14 amino acids. Germline assignment: CDR1 SGHRS and CDR2 YFSETQ. V lost 0 bases to trimming and J lost 7 bases, with 11 bases between them. This CDR3 is CASSLAGGWNEQFF. CDR3 coding DNA: TGCGCCAGCAGCTTGGCCGGGGGCTGGAATGAGCAGTTCTTC.

With respect to this clonotype: A much bigger clone sits one base away, suggesting this may be a read error. The chain combines TRBV11-2 with TRBJ2-1, with no clear D. CDR1 is SGHAT and CDR2 is FQNNGV in the germline V gene. This CDR3 is built from 15 residues. V was shortened by 3 bases and J by 1 base, with 10 bases between the two germline ends. The CDR3 bases are TGTGCCAGCAGCTTCAACGTCAATTCCTACAATGAGCAGTTCTTC. It is translated as CASSFNVNSYNEQFF.

The chain recombines TRBV7-2 with TRBJ2-7; 8 bases are shared with TRBD2. Germline values: CDR1 SGHTA, CDR2 FQGNSA. J gave up 1 base and V 3 bases, and 2 bases lay outside the gene matches. CDR3 length equals 14 residues. Written as DNA, the CDR3 is TGTGCCAGCAGCTTCGGACTAGCATCCTACGAGCAGTACTTC. Translating it yields CASSFGLASYEQYF.

Only a few counts were recorded for this clonotype. The gene calls are TRBV20-1 and TRBJ2-5, with D possibly being TRBD2 (5 bases). This CDR3 is built from 14 residues. Germline V gene sequence: CDR1 DFQATT, CDR2 SNEGSKA (reference sequence). V lost 0 bases to trimming and J lost 5 bases, with 13 bases between them. In DNA form, the CDR3 reads TGCAGTGCTAGAGATAGGGCTAGCAGCGAGACCCAGTACTTC. This codes for CSARDRASSETQYF.

The chain is built from TRBV4-3 and TRBJ2-3; a possible D gene is TRBD2 (7 bases). Germline V gene sequence: CDR1 LGHNA, CDR2 YSLEER. CDR3 size: 14 residues. The germline V and J ends were trimmed by 1 base and 5 bases, with 10 bases remaining between them. Here the CDR3 reads CASSQVGGVDTQYF. CDR3 bases: TGCGCCAGCAGCCAAGTAGGGGGGGTAGATACGCAGTATTTT.

Within the sample, this clonotype is medium-sized. The rearrangement links TRBV5-1 to TRBJ1-3; no clear D. The germline V and J ends were trimmed by 0 bases and 2 bases, with 9 bases remaining between them. CDR1 is SGHRS and CDR2 is YFSETQ in the germline V gene. The CDR3 has 15 residues. This chain's CDR3 is CASSLEAGAGNTIYF. The DNA of the CDR3 is TGCGCCAGCAGCTTGGAAGCTGGGGCTGGAAACACCATATATTTT. Full variable domain (missing parts from reference TRBV5-1 and TRBJ1-3): KAGVTQTPRYLIKTRGQQVTLSCSPISGHRSVSWYQQTPGQGLQFLFEYFSETQRNKGNFPGRFSGRQFSNSRSEMNVSTLELGDSALYLCASSLEAGAGNTIYFGEGSWLTVV.

The rearrangement joins TRBV7-2 to TRBJ2-2; tentatively, D is TRBD1 (6 bases). The ends were cut back, 4 bases at V and 11 bases at J, with 17 bases in the middle. This CDR3 has 14 amino acids. Per the germline V gene, CDR1 is SGHTA and CDR2 is FQGNSA. The CDR3 spells CASSSLLGTSELFF. DNA of the CDR3: TGTGCCAGCAGCTCCTTATTGGGGACAAGTGAGCTGTTTTTT.

The chain recombines TRBV29-1 with TRBJ2-7; 10 bases map to TRBD2. The CDR3 has 13 amino acids. J lost 4 bases, V lost 5 bases, and 5 bases had no gene match. Germline-derived CDR1 and CDR2 are SQVTM and ANQGSEA. The CDR3 DNA sequence: TGCAGCGTTCTAGCGGGAGCAGGGTACGAGCAGTACTTC. It yields the protein CSVLAGAGYEQYF.

The chain uses TRBV29-1 and TRBJ2-1, with D unclear. Germline-derived CDR1 and CDR2 are SQVTM and ANQGSEA. The CDR3 is made up of 12 amino acids. V was shortened by 5 bases and J by 6 bases, with 11 bases between the two germline ends. The CDR3 DNA reads TGCAGCGTTTCCTCTAAGGTCAATGAGCAGTTCTTC. Protein product: CSVSSKVNEQFF.

In this sample, this clonotype turned up many times. The chain has TRBV2 and TRBJ2-1; 8 nucleotides line up with TRBD2. This CDR3 spans 16 amino acids. CDR1 SNHLY and CDR2 FYNNEI come from the germline V gene. The V segment lost 3 bases and the J segment 5 bases; nucleotides outside the gene matches: 9. The CDR3, as DNA: TGTGCCAGCAGTGAGCAGTTGGCGGGAGGAGACAATGAGCAGTTCTTC. Translation gives CASSEQLAGGDNEQFF.

The rearrangement joins TRBV14 to TRBJ2-5, with 8 bases fitting TRBD1. Germline-derived CDR1 and CDR2 are SGHDN and FVKESK. The CDR3 sequence is 14 residues long. With V trimmed by 1 base and J by 3 bases, 1 base remained unmatched. CDR3 in DNA: TGTGCCAGCAGCCAAGCGGACAGGGAAGAGACCCAGTACTTC. Translation gives CASSQADREETQYF.

This clonotype is categorized as medium-sized. The chain couples TRBV7-6 to TRBJ2-5; D remains unclear. CDR1 is SGHVS, CDR2 FNYEAQ, per germline. The ends were cut back, 0 bases at V and 1 base at J, with 15 bases in the middle. The CDR3 runs 17 residues. This CDR3 is CASSLASGRLIQETQYF. DNA of the CDR3: TGTGCCAGCAGCTTAGCGTCCGGGCGGCTGATCCAAGAGACCCAGTACTTC.

This clonotype is labeled as medium-sized. This chain uses TRBV11-2 with TRBJ2-1; D is possibly TRBD1 (6 bases). Germline V gene lookup returns CDR1 SGHAT and CDR2 FQNNGV. This CDR3 is 13 amino acids long. The germline V and J ends were trimmed by 5 bases and 4 bases, with 9 bases remaining between them. The CDR3 DNA is TGTGCCAGCAGCCGTACAGGGTACAATGAGCAGTTCTTC. Translated, it gives CASSRTGYNEQFF.

This chain links TRBV7-3 with TRBJ1-6; 7 positions match TRBD1. In germline, CDR1 is SGHTA, CDR2 FQGTGA. The CDR3 spans 14 residues. J gave up 6 bases and V 4 bases, and 3 bases lay outside the gene matches. The CDR3 DNA reads TGTGCCAGCAGCTCGGGACAGTTTAATTCACCCCTCCACTTT. Its protein is CASSSGQFNSPLHF.

This clonotype is medium-sized by share. This rearrangement joins TRBV28 to TRBJ1-5; 10 nucleotides agree with TRBD1. Germline trimming cut 6 bases from V and 4 bases from J; bases unmatched to any gene: 6. The germline CDR1 and CDR2 sequences are MDHEN and SYDVKM. The CDR3 spans 15 residues. This chain's CDR3 is CASRTGTGENQPQHF. In nucleotides, the CDR3 is TGTGCCAGCAGGACCGGGACAGGGGAGAATCAGCCCCAGCATTTT.

Within the sample, this clonotype is medium-sized (0.01 to 0.1%). The chain employs TRBV7-2 and TRBJ2-1; 7 bases fit TRBD1. There are 19 residues in the CDR3. Trimming cost V 5 bases and J 0 bases; bases outside gene matches: 16. CDR1 and CDR2 (germline): SGHTA, FQGNSA. CDR3 nucleotide sequence: TGTGCCAGCAGCCCAGAAACGAGGAACAGGGGCGTCTCCTACAATGAGCAGTTCTTC. Residues: CASSPETRNRGVSYNEQFF. The whole variable domain, filled in from reference TRBV7-2 and TRBJ2-1, reads GAGVSQSPSNKVTEKGKDVELRCDPISGHTALYWYRQSLGQGLEFLIYFQGNSAPDKSGLPSDRFSAERTGGSVSTLTIQRTQQEDSAVYLCASSPETRNRGVSYNEQFFGPGTRLTVL.